Listed below are T cell receptor beta chains from one sample, sequenced in a study of T cells in Graves' hyperthyroidism and ophthalmopathy. TCRdb reprocessed the multiplex PCR reads with MiXCR, giving one entry per CDR3 protein. Of fewer than 550,000 distinct CDR3 sequences listed, approximately 24% are singletons. Sequenced material: blood. These receptors all come from a woman aged 30 to 39 with Graves' ophthalmopathy. Both conserved end residues are part of each CDR3. The D gene is left open where the match is weak. A clone size is listed for some rows: how often the clone was seen (once, few, many), or a class if it is expanded.

>TRBJ2-2|many|TRBV7-6|TRBD2
TGTGCCAGCAGAAGTGGGAGGGTCTCGATTGCCGGGGAGCTGTTTTTT
CASRSGRVSIAGELFF
>TRBJ1-2|many|TRBV5-1|-
TGCGCCAGCAGCTTGGAGTCGTGGGGTACGAATGGCTACACCTTC
CASSLESWGTNGYTF
>TRBJ1-5|-|TRBV2|-
TGTGCCAGCAGTGAGGGGGCACGGCCCCAGCATTTT
CASSEGARPQHF
>TRBJ1-1|few|TRBV4-1|-
TGCGCCAGCAGCCAAGATCTGGCAGCTGAAGCTTTCTTT
CASSQDLAAEAFF
>TRBJ2-7|-|TRBV20-1|-
TGCAGTGCCCCCGGGGTATACTCCTACGAGCAGTACTTC
CSAPGVYSYEQYF
>TRBJ2-2|-|TRBV6-1|-
TGTGCCAGCAGCGACGGGTCCAGGAAACTCACCGGGGAGCTGTTTTTT
CASSDGSRKLTGELFF
>TRBJ1-1|many|TRBV5-1|-
TGCGCCAGCAGCTTAAATCTAAACACTGAAGCTTTCTTT
CASSLNLNTEAFF
>TRBJ1-1|few|TRBV7-3|TRBD1
TGTGCCAGCAGCAACGCGACAGGGAAAGCTTTCTTT
CASSNATGKAFF
>TRBJ2-7|few|TRBV20-1|-
TGCAGTGCGAGTCCGGGCGGGATGTACGAGCAGTACTTC
CSASPGGMYEQYF
>TRBJ1-2|many|TRBV7-2|-
TGTGCCAGCAGTGCAGGGGCCTATGGCTACACCTTC
CASSAGAYGYTF
>TRBJ1-2|many|TRBV12-3/TRBV12-4|TRBD1
TGTGCCAGCAGTCGTTACAGGGGGTCCTATGGCTACACCTTC
CASSRYRGSYGYTF
>TRBJ1-5|many|TRBV20-1|-
TGCAGTGCCACCTCTGAAGCCCGGTTAGGGCAGCCCCAGCATTTT
CSATSEARLGQPQHF
>TRBJ1-2|many|TRBV29-1|TRBD1
TGCAGCGTTGATAGTCGCAGACAGGGGGTAACCTTC
CSVDSRRQGVTF
>TRBJ1-3|-|TRBV5-1|-
TGCGCCAGCAGCTTGGCAATACAGGGAGGTGGAAACACCATATATTTT
CASSLAIQGGGNTIYF